The source of this TCR beta chain is a study of early T cells in non-severe SARS-CoV-2 infection. This clonotype was picked up many times. Germline-derived CDR1 and CDR2 are SGDLS and YYNGEE. The CDR3 loop spans 19 amino acids. Germline trimming cut 0 bases from V and 5 bases from J; bases unmatched to any gene: 19. The TCR library protocol was used to attach unique molecular identifiers. These identifiers were attached to individual cDNA molecules. Each CDR3 protein is one row after TCRdb ran MiXCR on the 5' RACE reads. The profile shows fewer than 35,000 distinct CDR3 sequences, 9% of them singletons.

The source of this sequence is an adult who was a healthcare worker with PCR-confirmed SARS-CoV-2 infection or an uninfected control (not recorded which). Specimen: whole blood. This chain connects TRBV9 to TRBJ1-2, with 7 bases aligning to TRBD1. The CDR3 DNA follows: TGTGCCAGCAGCGTAGGGGTAGGGGGCGCATTGGATGGAGGGTATGGCTACACCTTC. It codes for CASSVGVGGALDGGYGYTF.